This T cell receptor beta chain was captured in a study of blood T cell repertoires in COVID-19. Study-wide background: The study drew acute and convalescent COVID-19 samples from the United States, Italy and Spain. The analysed material was cDNA or gDNA that came from T cells, B-cell-depleted T cells, or PBMCs.

The CDR3 loop spans 14 amino acids. Germline V gene data show CDR1 as MNHEY and CDR2 as SVGAGI. V was trimmed by 5 bases and J by 5 bases, leaving 16 bases between them. In the original analysis: Using reference gene primer amplification, nucleated cell counts were estimated. The data were produced by immunoSEQ multiplex PCR, yet TCRdb's version contains in-frame clones alone and is incomplete. V and J calls plus clone size are reproduced from that table; the DNA served to infer D and trimming. The repertoire has some 200,000 clones, approximately 80% of them found once; the top ten carry about 1.5%.

The sequencing input was peripheral blood. This receptor was obtained from a woman aged 40 to 50 who had recovered from COVID-19. J is TRBJ2-7 and V is TRBV6-5; a possible D gene is TRBD1 (6 bases). The CDR3 spells CASSPAQGWNEQYF. CDR3 sequence (DNA): TGTGCCAGCAGTCCCGCACAGGGTTGGAACGAGCAGTACTTC.